A selection of T cell receptor beta chains follows, all from one sample in a study of T cell clones after liver transplantation. Generated by immunoSEQ multiplex PCR, the TCRdb table keeps only in-frame clones and is missing some. The sample has 70,000 to 85,000 clones, 75% to 90% seen once; the top ten hold about 0.64%. Source: CD4+ T cells from blood, taken before liver transplant. These receptors all stem from a human donor who received a liver transplant. Each CDR3 is given without its conserved first and last residue.

v_gene	CDR3aa
TRBV7-2	ASSIDRDSNQPQH
TRBV28	ASRGTSGRGASTDTQY
TRBV19	ASSSSRQGDTEAF
TRBV27	ASSHSGKRAEAF
TRBV28	ASSLRVRWTGGTGGGKQPQH
TRBV19	ASSPQTGELF
TRBV9	ASSSRGRGDEKLF
TRBV4-3	ASSTASGGPGTQY
TRBV28	ASSLLGGRDYNEQF
TRBV7-6	ASSLDAGGRAF
TRBV4-1	ASSQDQGRGSYEQY
TRBV9	ASSAGGPDSGNTIY
TRBV19	ASSIAGTGPYEQY
TRBV27	ASSSQWVNTEAF
TRBV7-9	ASSLTGPYNEQF
TRBV28	ASSPLLGTSGRSPSYEQY
TRBV7-9	ASISGERGSEGYT
TRBV29-1	SVNSGPFRPERYT
TRBV30	AWRGSGPEKLF
TRBV7-9	ASSLVAGRDTEAF
TRBV28	ASSRDSLYNEQF